This T cell receptor (beta chain) comes out of a study of blood T cell repertoires in COVID-19. Whole-study context: Samples of COVID-19 (acute and convalescent) were obtained from the United States, Italy and Spain. Sources were T cells, B-cell-depleted T cells, or PBMCs; the material itself was cDNA or gDNA.

In the original workflow: Amplified reference gene primers provided the basis for estimating nucleated cell counts. Sequencing used immunoSEQ multiplex PCR; TCRdb keeps in-frame clones, though not all of them. That table furnishes V, J and clone size, whereas the DNA furnished D and trimming. The sample includes roughly 200,000 clones, roughly 82% of them seen just once. This CDR3 comprises 16 residues. Germline loops: CDR1 MGHRA, CDR2 YSYEKL. V lost 3 bases, J lost 10 bases, and 24 bases lay in between. This clone was seen a handful of times. The chain uses TRBV4-1 and TRBJ1-1, with D possibly TRBD1 on 5 matching bases. This clonotype was sampled from a woman aged 55-75 years with acute COVID-19. Sequencing was performed on PBMCs or T cells enriched from blood (not recorded which). CDR3: CASSHTFTWGASGAFF. CDR3 nucleotides: TGCGCCAGCAGCCACACCTTTACTTGGGGCGCGTCGGGAGCTTTCTTT.